A selection of T cell receptor beta chains follows, all from one sample in a study of T cells expressing NK-cell markers. One entry per CDR3 protein, without DNA, is what TCRdb gives after re-calling the 5' RACE reads. The sample totals 400,000 to 500,000 distinct CDR3 sequences. Sequenced input: blood T cells: a sorted CD56 or NKG2C T cell subset, CD4+ or CD8+ T cells, or bulk PBMC T cells (not recorded which). These receptors were obtained from a woman between 18 and 75 years old in good health. Both conserved end residues are part of each CDR3.

CDR3: CASSYSVYSSDTQYF; J: TRBJ2-3; V: TRBV6-5
CDR3: CASEGGGTTSTDTQYF; J: TRBJ2-3; V: TRBV11-2
CDR3: CASSLGGAGANVLTF; J: TRBJ2-6; V: TRBV12-3/TRBV12-4
CDR3: CASSQVVVGLSSYNEQFF; J: TRBJ2-1; V: TRBV4-3
CDR3: CASSPLQGVNTEAFF; J: TRBJ1-1; V: TRBV12-3/TRBV12-4
CDR3: CASSYSGGGRETQYF; J: TRBJ2-5; V: TRBV7-7
CDR3: CASNDRGLTEAFF; J: TRBJ1-1; V: TRBV6-1
CDR3: CASSPRLARGTDTQYF; J: TRBJ2-3; V: TRBV25-1
CDR3: CSVDKSVHGKGGYTF; J: TRBJ1-2; V: TRBV29-1
CDR3: CAISGPGQGANTGELFF; J: TRBJ2-2; V: TRBV10-3
CDR3: CASSDRPSRNYGYTF; J: TRBJ1-2; V: TRBV11-2
CDR3: CSASSLGQPQHF; J: TRBJ1-5; V: TRBV20-1
CDR3: CASSPGTQLYEQYF; J: TRBJ2-7; V: TRBV12-3/TRBV12-4
CDR3: CASTPLGSLGSTDTQYF; J: TRBJ2-3; V: TRBV28
CDR3: CASVGEYSNQPQHF; J: TRBJ1-5; V: TRBV28
CDR3: CASSEREKDEQFF; J: TRBJ2-1; V: TRBV6-4
CDR3: CASSYSNGVGETQYF; J: TRBJ2-5; V: TRBV6-5
CDR3: CASSPGIGYGDEKLFF; J: TRBJ1-4; V: TRBV5-8
CDR3: CSVLRDRAETQYF; J: TRBJ2-5; V: TRBV29-1
CDR3: CASSLAANTEAFF; J: TRBJ1-1; V: TRBV11-2
CDR3: CASSPTTAPGNTIYF; J: TRBJ1-3; V: TRBV7-2
CDR3: CASSKSGELFF; J: TRBJ2-2; V: TRBV12-3/TRBV12-4
CDR3: CASSLRTGDAEQYF; J: TRBJ2-7; V: TRBV12-3/TRBV12-4
CDR3: CASSTAGTGAYEQYF; J: TRBJ2-7; V: TRBV28
CDR3: CSVEDQPNQPQHF; J: TRBJ1-5; V: TRBV29-1
CDR3: CASSLGGTGGAGANVLTF; J: TRBJ2-6; V: TRBV5-1
CDR3: CASTTPGQYTGELFF; J: TRBJ2-2; V: TRBV5-1
CDR3: CASSASQGFQGYTF; J: TRBJ1-2; V: TRBV7-9
CDR3: CASSPWGFTEAFF; J: TRBJ1-1; V: TRBV14
CDR3: CSARGERGAAETQYF; J: TRBJ2-5; V: TRBV20-1
CDR3: CASSRGDRSTNEKLFF; J: TRBJ1-4; V: TRBV5-5
CDR3: CASSLASTYEQYF; J: TRBJ2-7; V: TRBV5-1
CDR3: CSATHGPMNTEAFF; J: TRBJ1-1; V: TRBV20-1
CDR3: CSVGGESNEKLFF; J: TRBJ1-4; V: TRBV29-1
CDR3: CSAHRDADYEQYF; J: TRBJ2-7; V: TRBV20-1
CDR3: CAISGDRENQPQHF; J: TRBJ1-5; V: TRBV10-3
CDR3: CASSSGWGPYEQYF; J: TRBJ2-7; V: TRBV6-5
CDR3: CASSQGTGGVETQYF; J: TRBJ2-5; V: TRBV4-3
CDR3: CASSLTGTQPQHF; J: TRBJ1-5; V: TRBV12-3/TRBV12-4
CDR3: CASSRAGLAGVDTQYF; J: TRBJ2-3; V: TRBV4-1
CDR3: CASSPPYQETQYF; J: TRBJ2-5; V: TRBV18
CDR3: CSASVQGTNEKLFF; J: TRBJ1-4; V: TRBV20-1
CDR3: CATSDSGTGLDEQYF; J: TRBJ2-7; V: TRBV24-1
CDR3: CASSFQRGGTDTQYF; J: TRBJ2-3; V: TRBV14
CDR3: CASSVQNTGELFF; J: TRBJ2-2; V: TRBV9
CDR3: CASSLASGTGTTEAFF; J: TRBJ1-1; V: TRBV7-2
CDR3: CASSLVAYTEAFF; J: TRBJ1-1; V: TRBV7-2
CDR3: CASSYSVLKVPNEKLFF; J: TRBJ1-4; V: TRBV7-7
CDR3: CASSGGGARTDTQYF; J: TRBJ2-3; V: TRBV12-3/TRBV12-4
CDR3: CSASDRETSGSHEQYF; J: TRBJ2-7; V: TRBV20-1
CDR3: CASSQEAAYSNQPQHF; J: TRBJ1-5; V: TRBV4-3
CDR3: CASSQGVSPLYEQYF; J: TRBJ2-7; V: TRBV12-3/TRBV12-4
CDR3: CASSQGWDRGLDEQFF; J: TRBJ2-1; V: TRBV14
CDR3: CSAQAGGPRTGELFF; J: TRBJ2-2; V: TRBV20-1
CDR3: CASSLDSGANVLTF; J: TRBJ2-6; V: TRBV5-1